This T cell receptor (beta chain) originates from a study of blood T cell repertoires in COVID-19. Across the study: PBMCs, B-cell-depleted T cells, or T cells were the source of the cDNA or gDNA that made up the material.

Recruits, aged roughly 18 to 90 years, lived in 25 or so US areas. Donors were grouped by their self-reported clinical history. Symptom resolution, clearance, or two negative PCRs marked donors in Cohort 3 as recovered. Method: immunoSEQ multiplex PCR; TCRdb's copy keeps in-frame clones and lacks some. This sample yields 250,000 to 300,000 clones, of which approximately 83% are seen a single time; about 1.9% belongs to the top ten. Specimen: PBMCs or T cells enriched from blood (not recorded which). The sequence was collected from a woman in her forties or fifties who had recovered from COVID-19.

CDR3: CASSLHSLDTQYF. The CDR3 DNA reads TGTGCCAGCAGTTTACATAGTTTGGATACGCAGTATTTT. The chain uses TRBV28 and TRBJ2-3; no clear D. Trimming removed 2 bases at V and 6 bases at J, with 9 bases between. This CDR3 spans 13 amino acids. In germline, CDR1 is MDHEN, CDR2 SYDVKM.